This entry describes one T cell receptor beta chain. The antigen is not known. In germline, CDR1 is MDHEN, CDR2 SYDVKM. The V end lost 3 bases, the J end lost 4 bases, and 15 bases lay between the germline ends. The CDR3 sequence is 16 residues long. The sample is drawn from a study of cytomegalovirus exposure and HLA in healthy donors. Findings and limits, study-wide: Most of the TCR beta V segments (in an earlier analysis) were productive either about 87% or about 30% of the time. Fewer N-insertions than the roughly 700-donor mean were reportedly shown by an Asian-associated ancestry cluster in a later analysis. Information on immune exposure was restricted to one variable (CMV serostatus). Some V segments, TRBV6-2 and TRBV6-3 among them, were indistinguishable and were therefore excluded.

60 Vbeta and 13 Jbeta primers were used in PCR. The method was immunoSEQ multiplex PCR; TCRdb's version includes in-frame clones alone and lacks a portion of them. The sample has 95,000 to 150,000 clones; roughly 80% are singletons. V gene TRBV28 combines with J gene TRBJ2-2; weak D call: TRBD1 (6 bases). The source of this sequence is a man younger than 40 in good health and CMV-seronegative. The sample was PBMCs. The DNA of the CDR3 is TGTGCCAGCAGTTTTAGGACAGCGCTAATCACCGGGGAGCTGTTTTTT. Its translation is CASSFRTALITGELFF.